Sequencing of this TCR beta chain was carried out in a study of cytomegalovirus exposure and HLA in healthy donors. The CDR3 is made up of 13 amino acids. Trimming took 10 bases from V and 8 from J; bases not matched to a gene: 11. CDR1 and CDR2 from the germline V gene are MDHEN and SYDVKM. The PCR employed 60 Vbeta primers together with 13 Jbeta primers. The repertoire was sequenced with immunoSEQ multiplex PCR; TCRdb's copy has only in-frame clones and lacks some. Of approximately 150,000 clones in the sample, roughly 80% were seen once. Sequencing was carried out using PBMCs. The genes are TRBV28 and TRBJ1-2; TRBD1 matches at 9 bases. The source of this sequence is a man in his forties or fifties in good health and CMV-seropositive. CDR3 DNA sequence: TGTGCCACGGGACAGGGCGTATTACAGGGCTACACCTTC. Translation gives CATGQGVLQGYTF.